Reported below is one T cell receptor (beta chain). In germline, CDR1 is SGHAT, CDR2 FQNNGV. The V end was cut by 5 bases, the J end by 8 bases, with 17 bases between. The CDR3 extends over 14 amino acids. Making TCR beta cDNA involved approximately 530 ng total RNA and a constant-region primer. Three nested multiplex PCR rounds, a slightly modified ARM-PCR, produced the libraries for TCR beta. TRBV1-TRBV30 forward primers paired with a C-beta reverse primer drove the first two PCR rounds, about 10 cycles each. Via MiXCR, TCRdb re-called the multiplex PCR reads, giving one row per CDR3 protein. The sample holds about 30,000 distinct CDR3 sequences, around 71% seen once. Total RNA and DNA came together from roughly 20-30 mg of bulk tissue without cell sorting. Uniformly, tumor samples exhibited a viable tumor cell fraction exceeding 80%. This entry is derived from a study of tumor-infiltrating lymphocytes in primary liver carcinoma.

V usage is TRBV11-2 and J usage is TRBJ2-3, with D possibly being TRBD2 (6 bases). Sequencing was performed on liver tumor tissue from sampling region 3. As for subset: tumor region T3, left-lateral pole. The sequence derives from a woman between 25 and 40 years old with primary liver carcinoma and hepatitis B virus infection. The CDR3 protein is CASSLDREVGTQYF. CDR3 in DNA: TGTGCCAGCAGCCTGGATAGGGAGGTAGGTACGCAGTATTTT.